This T cell receptor (beta chain) was captured by sequencing in a study of blood T cells in healthy people across ages. This CDR3 is 13 amino acids long. Germline V gene lookup returns CDR1 MNHEY and CDR2 SVGAGI. Those donating, healthy Caucasian individuals from Russia, were aged about 6 to 95. A J-beta primer mix and a sample-barcoded 5' primer were used in a second PCR of about 6 to 12 cycles. TCRdb processed the 5' RACE reads anew with MiXCR; each CDR3 protein has one entry. In the table there are some 320,000 distinct CDR3 sequences, 27% of which are singletons. The TCR originated in a woman between 70 and 85 years old in good health. The source material was blood. The V call is TRBV6-5, the J call TRBJ2-5; D call uncertain. The DNA end is a closer match to TRBJ2-1, so the J assignment may be wrong. The CDR3 region has the DNA TGTGCCAGCAGTTACGAGGTGGGAAGTGAGCAGTTCTTC. Protein: CASSYEVGSEQFF.